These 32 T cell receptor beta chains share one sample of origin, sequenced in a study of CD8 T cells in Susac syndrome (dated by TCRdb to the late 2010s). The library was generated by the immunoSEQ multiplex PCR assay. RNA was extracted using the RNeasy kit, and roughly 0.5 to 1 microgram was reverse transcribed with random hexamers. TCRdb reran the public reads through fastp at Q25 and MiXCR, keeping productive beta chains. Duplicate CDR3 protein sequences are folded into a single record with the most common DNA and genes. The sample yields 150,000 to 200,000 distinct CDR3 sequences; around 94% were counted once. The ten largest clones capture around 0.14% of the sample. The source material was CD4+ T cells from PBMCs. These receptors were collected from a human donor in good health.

Here the CDR3 reads CSAGRTLNTGELFF. CDR3 DNA: TGCAGCGCGGGACGGACTTTGAACACCGGGGAGCTGTTTTTT. V is TRBV29-1 and J is TRBJ2-2; D possibly matches TRBD1 or TRBD2 (5 bases each). CDR1 and CDR2 (germline): SQVTM, ANQGSEA. Trimming took 7 bases from V and 1 from J, leaving 13 bases between them. The CDR3 contains 14 residues.

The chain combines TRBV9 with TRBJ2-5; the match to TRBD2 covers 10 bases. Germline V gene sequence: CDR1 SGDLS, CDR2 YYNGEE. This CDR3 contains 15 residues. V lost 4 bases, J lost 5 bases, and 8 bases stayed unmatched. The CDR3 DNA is TGTGCCAGCAGCTTCAGCGGGGGGGCCCGGGAGACCCAGTACTTC. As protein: CASSFSGGARETQYF. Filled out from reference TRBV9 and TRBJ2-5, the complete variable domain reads DSGVTQTPKHLITATGQRVTLRCSPRSGDLSVYWYQQSLDQGLQFLIQYYNGEERAKGNILERFSAQQFPDLHSELNLSSLELGDSALYFCASSFSGGARETQYFGPGTRLLVL.

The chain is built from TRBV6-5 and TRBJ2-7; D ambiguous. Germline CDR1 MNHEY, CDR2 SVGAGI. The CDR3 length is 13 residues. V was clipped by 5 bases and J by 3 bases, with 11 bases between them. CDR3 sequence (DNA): TGTGCCAGCAGTACTACAGCGAGCTACGAGCAGTACTTC. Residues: CASSTTASYEQYF.

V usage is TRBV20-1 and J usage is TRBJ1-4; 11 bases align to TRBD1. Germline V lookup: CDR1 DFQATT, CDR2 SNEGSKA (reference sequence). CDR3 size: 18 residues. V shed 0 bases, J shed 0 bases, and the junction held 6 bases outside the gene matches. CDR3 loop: CSARDGTGGSATNEKLFF. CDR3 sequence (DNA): TGCAGTGCTAGAGATGGGACAGGGGGTTCAGCAACTAATGAAAAACTGTTTTTT.

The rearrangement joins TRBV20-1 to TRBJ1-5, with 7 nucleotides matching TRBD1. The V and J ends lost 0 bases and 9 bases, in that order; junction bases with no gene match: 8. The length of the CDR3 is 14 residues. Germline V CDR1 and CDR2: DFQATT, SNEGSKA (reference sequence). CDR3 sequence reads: CSARDLGGSGPQHF. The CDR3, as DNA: TGCAGTGCTAGAGACCTAGGGGGCTCTGGGCCCCAGCATTTT.

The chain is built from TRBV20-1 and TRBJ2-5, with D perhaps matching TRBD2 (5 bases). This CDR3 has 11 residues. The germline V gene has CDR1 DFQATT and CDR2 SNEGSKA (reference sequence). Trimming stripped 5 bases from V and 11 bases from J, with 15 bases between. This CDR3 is CSAGSPGSQYF. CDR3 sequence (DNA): TGCAGTGCTGGATCCCCGGGGAGTCAGTACTTC.

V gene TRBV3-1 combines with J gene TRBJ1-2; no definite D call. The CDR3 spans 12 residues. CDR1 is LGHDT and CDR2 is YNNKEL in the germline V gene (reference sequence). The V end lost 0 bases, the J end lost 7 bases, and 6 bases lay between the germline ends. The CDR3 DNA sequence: TGTGCCAGCAGCCAAGATAGGAGTGGCTACACCTTC. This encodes CASSQDRSGYTF.

The CDR3 spells CASSPLHMNTEAFF. For the CDR3, the DNA is TGTGCCAGCTCACCACTCCACATGAACACTGAAGCTTTCTTT. The chain combines TRBV18 with TRBJ1-1, with D unclear. V was trimmed by 1 base and J by 0 bases, leaving 6 bases between them. In germline, CDR1 is KGHSH, CDR2 LQKENI. The CDR3 length is 14 residues.

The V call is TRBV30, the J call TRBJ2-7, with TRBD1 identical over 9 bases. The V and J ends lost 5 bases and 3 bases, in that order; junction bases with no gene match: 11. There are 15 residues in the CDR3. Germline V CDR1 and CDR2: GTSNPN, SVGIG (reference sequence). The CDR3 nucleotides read TGTGCCTGGCATCCGGGGACAGGGTCTCGCTACGAGCAGTACTTC. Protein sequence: CAWHPGTGSRYEQYF.

The CDR3, as DNA: TGTGCCAGTAGTATGCGGGAGAACACCATATATTTT. It is translated as CASSMRENTIYF. The J gene is TRBJ1-3, the V gene TRBV19; D not certain. V lost 3 bases and J 7 bases, leaving 7 bases between the germline ends. The CDR3 totals 12 residues. Germline values: CDR1 LNHDA, CDR2 SQIVND (reference sequence).

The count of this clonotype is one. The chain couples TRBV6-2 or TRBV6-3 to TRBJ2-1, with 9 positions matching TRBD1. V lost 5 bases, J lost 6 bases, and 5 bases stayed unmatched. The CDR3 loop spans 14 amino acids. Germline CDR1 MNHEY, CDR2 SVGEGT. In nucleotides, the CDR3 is TGTGCCAGCAGTCCAGGACAGGGGACCAATGAGCAGTTCTTC. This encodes CASSPGQGTNEQFF.

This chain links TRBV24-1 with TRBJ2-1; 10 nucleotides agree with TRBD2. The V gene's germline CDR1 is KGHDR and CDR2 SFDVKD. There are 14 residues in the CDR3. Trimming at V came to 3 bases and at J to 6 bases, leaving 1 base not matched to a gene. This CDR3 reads CATSDRLAGNEQFF. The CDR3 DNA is TGTGCCACCAGTGATCGACTAGCGGGCAATGAGCAGTTCTTC.

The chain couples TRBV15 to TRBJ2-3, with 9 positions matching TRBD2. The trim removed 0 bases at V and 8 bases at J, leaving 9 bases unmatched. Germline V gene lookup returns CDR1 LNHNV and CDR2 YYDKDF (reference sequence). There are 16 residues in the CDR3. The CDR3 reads CATSRDKSSGVGTQYF. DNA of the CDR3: TGTGCCACCAGCAGAGATAAGTCTAGCGGGGTTGGTACGCAGTATTTT. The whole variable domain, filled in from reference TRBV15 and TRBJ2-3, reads DAMVIQNPRYQVTQFGKPVTLSCSQTLNHNVMYWYQQKSSQAPKLLFHYYDKDFNNEADTPDNFQSRRPNTSFCFLDIRSPGLGDTAMYLCATSRDKSSGVGTQYFGPGTRLTVL.

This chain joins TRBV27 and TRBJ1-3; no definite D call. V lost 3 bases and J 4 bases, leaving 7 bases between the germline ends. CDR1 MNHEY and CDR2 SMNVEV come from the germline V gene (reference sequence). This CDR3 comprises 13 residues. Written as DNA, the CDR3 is TGTGCCAGCAGTTTGGGTGCAGGAAACACCATATATTTT. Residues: CASSLGAGNTIYF.

The CDR3 region is CSGRGGLEDNEQFF. The CDR3 bases are TGCAGTGGGAGAGGGGGACTAGAAGACAATGAGCAGTTCTTC. The chain carries TRBV20-1 and TRBJ2-1; the match to TRBD2 covers 8 bases. Germline trimming cut 7 bases from V and 5 bases from J; bases unmatched to any gene: 10. In germline, CDR1 is DFQATT, CDR2 SNEGSKA (reference sequence). The CDR3 runs to 14 residues.

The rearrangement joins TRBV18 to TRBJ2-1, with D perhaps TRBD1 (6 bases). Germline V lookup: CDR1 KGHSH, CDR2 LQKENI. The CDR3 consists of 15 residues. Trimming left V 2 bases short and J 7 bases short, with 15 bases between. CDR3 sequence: CASSPKLGAGNEQFF. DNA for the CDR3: TGTGCCAGCTCACCAAAGCTGGGGGCAGGAAATGAGCAGTTCTTC. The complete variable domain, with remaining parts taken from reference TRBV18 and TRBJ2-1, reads NAGVMQNPRHLVRRRGQEARLRCSPMKGHSHVYWYRQLPEEGLKFMVYLQKENIIDESGMPKERFSAEFPKEGPSILRIQQVVRGDSAAYFCASSPKLGAGNEQFFGPGTRLTVL.

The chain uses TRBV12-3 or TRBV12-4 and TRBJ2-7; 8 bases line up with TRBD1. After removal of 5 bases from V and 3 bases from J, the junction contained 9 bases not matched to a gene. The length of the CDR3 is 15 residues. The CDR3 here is CASSRYRGARYEQYF. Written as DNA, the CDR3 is TGTGCCAGCAGTCGTTACAGGGGGGCCCGCTACGAGCAGTACTTC.

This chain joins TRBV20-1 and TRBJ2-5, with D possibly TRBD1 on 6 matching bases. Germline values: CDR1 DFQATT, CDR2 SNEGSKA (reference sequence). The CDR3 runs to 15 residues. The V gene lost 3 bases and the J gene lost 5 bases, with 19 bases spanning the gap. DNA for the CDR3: TGCAGTGCTAGTCTAGGGACATCCCTGGGGGAGACCCAGTACTTC. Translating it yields CSASLGTSLGETQYF.

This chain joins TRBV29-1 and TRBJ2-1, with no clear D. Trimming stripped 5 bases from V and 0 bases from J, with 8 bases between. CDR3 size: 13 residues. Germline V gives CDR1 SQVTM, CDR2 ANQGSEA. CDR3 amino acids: CSVRVSSYNEQFF. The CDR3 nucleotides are TGCAGCGTTAGGGTTAGCTCCTACAATGAGCAGTTCTTC.

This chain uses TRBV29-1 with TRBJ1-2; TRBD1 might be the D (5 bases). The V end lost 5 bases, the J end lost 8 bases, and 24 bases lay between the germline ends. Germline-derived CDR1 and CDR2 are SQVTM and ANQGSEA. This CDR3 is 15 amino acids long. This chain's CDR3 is CSVQSEEGPSRGYTF. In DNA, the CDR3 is TGCAGCGTTCAAAGTGAAGAGGGGCCCTCTAGGGGCTACACCTTC.

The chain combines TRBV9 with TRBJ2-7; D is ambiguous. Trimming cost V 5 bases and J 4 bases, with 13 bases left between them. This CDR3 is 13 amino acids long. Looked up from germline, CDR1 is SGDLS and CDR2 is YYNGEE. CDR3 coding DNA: TGTGCCAGCAGTGGAGTGAGAGGATACGAGCAGTACTTC. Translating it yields CASSGVRGYEQYF.

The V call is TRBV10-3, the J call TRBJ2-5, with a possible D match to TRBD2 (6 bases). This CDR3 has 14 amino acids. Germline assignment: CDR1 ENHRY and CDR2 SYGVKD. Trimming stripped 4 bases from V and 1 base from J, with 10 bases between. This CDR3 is CAISAGGSQETQYF. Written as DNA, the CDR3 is TGTGCCATCAGTGCCGGGGGTAGCCAAGAGACCCAGTACTTC.

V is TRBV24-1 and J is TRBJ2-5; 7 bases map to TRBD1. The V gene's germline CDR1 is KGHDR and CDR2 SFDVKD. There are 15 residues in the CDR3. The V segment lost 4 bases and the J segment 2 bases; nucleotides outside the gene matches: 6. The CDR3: CATSDQGQPQETQYF. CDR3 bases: TGTGCCACCAGTGACCAGGGACAGCCTCAAGAGACCCAGTACTTC.

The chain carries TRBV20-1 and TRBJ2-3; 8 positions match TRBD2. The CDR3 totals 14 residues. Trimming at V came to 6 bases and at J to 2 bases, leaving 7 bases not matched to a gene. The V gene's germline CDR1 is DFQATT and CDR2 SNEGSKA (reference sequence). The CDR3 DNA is TGCAGTGCCCCGGGAGGGACGGACACAGATACGCAGTATTTT. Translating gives CSAPGGTDTDTQYF.

CDR3 in DNA: TGCAGTGCTAAAGCGGGGGGGCCAAAGAATGAGCAGTTCTTC. It yields the protein CSAKAGGPKNEQFF. The rearrangement links TRBV20-1 to TRBJ2-1, with TRBD2 matching over 10 bases. The CDR3 loop spans 14 amino acids. The ends lost 4 bases at V and 7 bases at J; junction bases unmatched: 7. From germline, CDR1 is DFQATT and CDR2 SNEGSKA (reference sequence).

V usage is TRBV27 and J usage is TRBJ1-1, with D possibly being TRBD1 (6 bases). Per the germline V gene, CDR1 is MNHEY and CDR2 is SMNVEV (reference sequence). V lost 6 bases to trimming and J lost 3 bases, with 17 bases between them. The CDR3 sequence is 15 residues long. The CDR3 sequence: CASRLIRGSDTEAFF. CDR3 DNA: TGTGCCAGCAGGCTGATCAGGGGATCCGACACTGAAGCTTTCTTT.

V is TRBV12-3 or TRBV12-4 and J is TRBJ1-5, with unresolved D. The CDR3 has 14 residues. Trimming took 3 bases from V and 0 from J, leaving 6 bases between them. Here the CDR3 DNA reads TGTGCCAGCAGTTTTCTGGATAGCAATCAGCCCCAGCATTTT. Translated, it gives CASSFLDSNQPQHF.

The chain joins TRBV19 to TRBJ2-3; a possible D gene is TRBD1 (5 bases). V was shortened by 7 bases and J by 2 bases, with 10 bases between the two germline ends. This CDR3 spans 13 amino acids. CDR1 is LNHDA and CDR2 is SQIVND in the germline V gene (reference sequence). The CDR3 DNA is TGTGCCAGTAAGCAGGGCTCCACAGATACGCAGTATTTT. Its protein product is CASKQGSTDTQYF.

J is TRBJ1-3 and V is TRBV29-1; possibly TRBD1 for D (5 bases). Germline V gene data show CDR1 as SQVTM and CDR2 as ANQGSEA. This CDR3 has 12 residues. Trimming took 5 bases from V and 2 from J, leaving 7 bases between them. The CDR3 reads CSVWDAGNTIYF. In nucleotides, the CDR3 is TGCAGCGTTTGGGACGCTGGAAACACCATATATTTT.

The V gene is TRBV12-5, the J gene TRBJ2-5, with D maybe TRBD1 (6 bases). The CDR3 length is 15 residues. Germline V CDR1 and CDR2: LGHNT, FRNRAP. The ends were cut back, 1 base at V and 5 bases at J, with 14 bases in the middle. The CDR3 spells CASGLGGTPRETQYF. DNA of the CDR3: TGTGCTAGTGGTTTGGGGGGGACACCCCGGGAGACCCAGTACTTC.

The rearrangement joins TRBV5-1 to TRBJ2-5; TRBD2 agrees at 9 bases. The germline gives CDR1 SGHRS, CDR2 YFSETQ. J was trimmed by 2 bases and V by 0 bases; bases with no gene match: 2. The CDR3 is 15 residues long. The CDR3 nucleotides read TGCGCCAGCAGCTTGGAAAGCGGGGGGCAAGAGACCCAGTACTTC. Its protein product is CASSLESGGQETQYF.

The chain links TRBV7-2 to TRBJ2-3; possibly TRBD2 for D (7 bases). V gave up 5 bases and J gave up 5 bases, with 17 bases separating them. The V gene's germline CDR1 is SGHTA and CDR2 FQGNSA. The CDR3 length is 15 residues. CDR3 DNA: TGTGCCAGCAGCGGAGGGCGGGGGCGTGGAGATACGCAGTATTTT. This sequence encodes CASSGGRGRGDTQYF.